The source of this TCR beta chain is a study of shared clonotypes between healthy human individuals. Study-wide context: Three plates each covered CD4 naive and memory; CD8 naive two, CD8 memory one.

Sequencing used immunoSEQ multiplex PCR; TCRdb keeps in-frame clones, though not all of them. The sample contains about 820,000 clones, approximately 92% of which appear only once. The V gene lost 0 bases and the J gene lost 3 bases, with 16 bases spanning the gap. The CDR3 loop spans 17 amino acids. CDR1 and CDR2 from the germline V gene are SGHKS and YYEKEE (reference sequence). Naive CD8 cells comprised CD45RO-negative, CCR7-positively selected cells, excluding terminally differentiated effector memory CD45RA+ cells. Sequencing input: naive CD8+ T cells sorted from blood. The source of this sequence is a man aged 30-40 years in good health. This chain joins TRBV5-5 and TRBJ1-3; D is perhaps TRBD1 (6 bases). The chain's CDR3 is CASSLDGGTSGGNTIYF. CDR3 bases: TGTGCCAGCAGCTTGGATGGAGGGACAAGTGGTGGAAACACCATATATTTT.